What follows are 30 T cell receptor beta chains derived from one specimen sequenced in a study of blood T cell repertoires in COVID-19. Sequencing used immunoSEQ multiplex PCR; TCRdb keeps in-frame clones, though not all of them. The sample holds roughly 100,000 clones, about 89% seen once. Sequencing used peripheral blood. These TCRs come from a human donor in a cohort sampled during active COVID-19.

The chain has TRBV7-2 and TRBJ1-1; D ambiguous. Germline-derived CDR1 and CDR2 are SGHTA and FQGNSA. V lost 8 bases, J lost 0 bases, and 13 bases lay in between. The CDR3 is made up of 14 amino acids. This CDR3 is CASGKGRVNTEAFF. The CDR3 region has the DNA TGTGCCAGCGGGAAAGGGCGGGTGAACACTGAAGCTTTCTTT.

CDR3 nucleotide sequence: TGTGCCAGCAGTTCTCGACAGTCCTACGAGCAGTACTTC. Amino acid sequence: CASSSRQSYEQYF. The chain links TRBV28 to TRBJ2-7, with a possible D match to TRBD1 (5 bases). This CDR3 has 13 amino acids. V lost 4 bases and J lost 1, with 8 bases in between. CDR1 is MDHEN, CDR2 SYDVKM, per germline. Looking up the rest from reference TRBV28 and TRBJ2-7 gives the full variable domain: DVKVTQSSRYLVKRTGEKVFLECVQDMDHENMFWYRQDPGLGLRLIYFSYDVKMKEKGDIPEGYSVSREKKERFSLILESASTNQTSMYLCASSSRQSYEQYFGPGTRLTVT.

V usage is TRBV29-1 and J usage is TRBJ1-1, with 9 bases matching TRBD1. This CDR3 comprises 13 residues. Germline V gives CDR1 SQVTM, CDR2 ANQGSEA. Trimming removed 5 bases from V and 5 bases from J; junction bases left unmatched: 6. CDR3 bases: TGCAGCGTTAGCGACAGGGGGTGGACTGAAGCTTTCTTT. Translation gives CSVSDRGWTEAFF.

This clone showed up just a few times. This sequence joins TRBV30 and TRBJ1-3; TRBD1 aligns across 7 bases. The CDR3 extends over 17 amino acids. J gave up 0 bases and V 7 bases, and 15 bases lay outside the gene matches. The germline gives CDR1 GTSNPN, CDR2 SVGIG (reference sequence). The CDR3, as DNA: TGTGCCTCCGTTCCAAGGGACAGATGGTCCTCTGGAAACACCATATATTTT. Its translation: CASVPRDRWSSGNTIYF. The variable domain in full, with the rest retrieved from reference TRBV30 and TRBJ1-3, is SQTIHQWPATLVQPVGSPLSLECTVEGTSNPNLYWYRQAAGRGLQLLFYSVGIGQISSEVPQNLSASRPQDRQFILSSKKLLLSDSGFYLCASVPRDRWSSGNTIYFGEGSWLTVV.

The rearrangement links TRBV5-1 to TRBJ2-5; D remains ambiguous. This CDR3 has 11 residues. Trimming took off 5 bases at V and 5 bases at J, with 7 bases between the two ends. Germline CDR1 is SGHRS and CDR2 is YFSETQ. The DNA of the CDR3 is TGCGCCAGCAGTTCCCTTGAGACCCAGTACTTC. This gives the protein CASSSLETQYF.

V usage is TRBV7-2 and J usage is TRBJ2-5; 12 bases are shared with TRBD2. Germline assignment: CDR1 SGHTA and CDR2 FQGNSA. This CDR3 comprises 16 residues. V lost 6 bases and J lost 7; bases outside the gene matches: 12. The CDR3 reads CASRPRLAGALGTQYF. Written as DNA, the CDR3 is TGTGCCAGCAGGCCCAGACTAGCGGGGGCATTAGGGACCCAGTACTTC.

The chain combines TRBV5-6 with TRBJ2-1; 8 nucleotides align to TRBD2. The germline gives CDR1 SGHDT, CDR2 YYEEEE. CDR3 length equals 14 residues. V trimming: 6 bases; J trimming: 2 bases; junction bases outside the gene matches: 4. DNA of the CDR3: TGTGCCAGCACCCGGGGGGGTCCCTACAATGAGCAGTTCTTC. This translates into CASTRGGPYNEQFF.

This chain connects TRBV19 to TRBJ1-2, with D unclear. Germline loops: CDR1 LNHDA, CDR2 SQIVND (reference sequence). The ends were cut back, 7 bases at V and 2 bases at J, with 8 bases in the middle. The CDR3 spans 12 residues. The CDR3, as DNA: TGTGCCAGTACAACAGTCAACTATGGCTACACCTTC. It codes for CASTTVNYGYTF. Full variable domain (rest looked up from reference TRBV19 and TRBJ1-2): DGGITQSPKYLFRKEGQNVTLSCEQNLNHDAMYWYRQDPGQGLRLIYYSQIVNDFQKGDIAEGYSVSREKKESFPLTVTSAQKNPTAFYLCASTTVNYGYTFGSGTRLTVV.

The chain has TRBV11-3 and TRBJ1-1; 7 nucleotides match TRBD1. The CDR3 length is 13 residues. V shed 6 bases and J 5 bases; nucleotides not matched to a gene: 6. Germline V CDR1 and CDR2: SGHNT, YENEEA. CDR3 DNA sequence: TGTGCCAGCAGTAAGACAGGGATGACTGAAGCTTTCTTT. The encoded protein is CASSKTGMTEAFF.

The CDR3 reads CASSRRQEDTTGELFF. In DNA, the CDR3 is TGTGCCAGCAGCAGACGACAGGAGGATACCACCGGGGAGCTGTTTTTT. The chain combines TRBV7-2 with TRBJ2-2; a possible D gene is TRBD1 (6 bases). Trimming cost V 5 bases and J 4 bases, with 17 bases left between them. The CDR3 sequence is 16 residues long. CDR1 and CDR2 (germline): SGHTA, FQGNSA. Full variable domain (remainder filled in from reference TRBV7-2 and TRBJ2-2): GAGVSQSPSNKVTEKGKDVELRCDPISGHTALYWYRQSLGQGLEFLIYFQGNSAPDKSGLPSDRFSAERTGGSVSTLTIQRTQQEDSAVYLCASSRRQEDTTGELFFGEGSRLTVL.

The chain has TRBV11-2 and TRBJ1-2, with TRBD1 identical over 12 bases. The CDR3 has 15 amino acids. Germline V lookup: CDR1 SGHAT, CDR2 FQNNGV. Trimming at V came to 3 bases and at J to 4 bases, leaving 3 bases not matched to a gene. CDR3 sequence reads: CASSLGQGARYGYTF. CDR3 in DNA: TGTGCCAGCAGCTTGGGACAGGGGGCGCGCTATGGCTACACCTTC.

The chain couples TRBV30 to TRBJ2-7; D is unresolved. Germline lookup yields CDR1 GTSNPN and CDR2 SVGIG (reference sequence). V was pared by 2 bases and J by 2 bases, with 10 bases between. This CDR3 contains 13 residues. This chain's CDR3 is CAWSNPGTYEQYF. As DNA, the CDR3 is TGTGCCTGGAGTAATCCAGGAACCTACGAGCAGTACTTC.

The chain couples TRBV6-2 or TRBV6-3 to TRBJ2-7; no firm D call. CDR1 MNHEY and CDR2 SVGEGT come from the germline V gene. The V end was cut by 4 bases, the J end by 3 bases, with 4 bases between. This CDR3 is 11 amino acids long. The CDR3, as DNA: TGTGCCAGCAGTTCCTACTACGAGCAGTACTTC. Residues: CASSSYYEQYF.

This clone has just a few counts. The chain links TRBV18 to TRBJ2-7; perhaps TRBD1 as D (5 bases). V shed 3 bases and J shed 5 bases, with 17 bases lying between them. Germline V CDR1 and CDR2: KGHSH, LQKENI. The CDR3 length is 15 residues. The CDR3: CASSPQGQGGNEQYF. In DNA, the CDR3 is TGTGCCAGCTCACCCCAAGGGCAGGGTGGCAACGAGCAGTACTTC.

In its sample, this clone was seen a few times. The CDR3 DNA is TGCGCCAGCAGCCCCGGACTAGCGGGGGGAAAAAATGAGCAGTTCTTC. Its translation is CASSPGLAGGKNEQFF. This chain links TRBV10-1 with TRBJ2-1; TRBD2 matches 14 bases. This CDR3 contains 16 residues. After removal of 6 bases from V and 7 bases from J, the junction contained 8 bases not matched to a gene. Germline-derived CDR1 and CDR2 are WNHNN and SYGVQD (reference sequence).

The table lists this clone with a count of one. The chain is built from TRBV30 and TRBJ1-1; no reliable D call. Germline V gene sequence: CDR1 GTSNPN, CDR2 SVGIG (reference sequence). Trimming took off 0 bases at V and 5 bases at J, with 13 bases between the two ends. The CDR3 is 14 amino acids. The CDR3 sequence: CAWSVIERRTEAFF. The CDR3 coding sequence is TGTGCCTGGAGTGTAATAGAAAGGAGGACTGAAGCTTTCTTT. The entire variable domain, with the rest obtained from reference TRBV30 and TRBJ1-1, is as follows: SQTIHQWPATLVQPVGSPLSLECTVEGTSNPNLYWYRQAAGRGLQLLFYSVGIGQISSEVPQNLSASRPQDRQFILSSKKLLLSDSGFYLCAWSVIERRTEAFFGQGTRLTVV.

The V gene is TRBV5-1, the J gene TRBJ2-7; no definite D call. Trimming cost V 3 bases and J 4 bases, with 8 bases left between them. Germline V gene sequence: CDR1 SGHRS, CDR2 YFSETQ. The CDR3 has 12 amino acids. This CDR3 is CASSSTKYEQYF. The CDR3 region has the DNA TGCGCCAGCAGCTCAACTAAGTACGAGCAGTACTTC.

This chain connects TRBV3-1 (or the pseudogene TRBV3-2) to TRBJ1-3; a possible D gene is TRBD1 (5 bases). The germline V gene encodes CDR1 LGHDT and CDR2 YNNKEL (reference sequence). This CDR3 contains 12 residues. V lost 11 bases and J 0 bases, leaving 8 bases between the germline ends. The CDR3 is CAVRGSGNTIYF. The CDR3, as DNA: TGTGCCGTTAGGGGCTCTGGAAACACCATATATTTT.

The rearrangement links TRBV5-1 to TRBJ1-4, with D perhaps TRBD1 (6 bases). The CDR3 loop spans 15 amino acids. The V gene's germline CDR1 is SGHRS and CDR2 YFSETQ. V gave up 3 bases and J gave up 2 bases, with 11 bases separating them. The CDR3 reads CASSYTGSTNEKLFF. The CDR3 DNA sequence: TGCGCCAGCAGCTATACAGGGTCTACTAATGAAAAACTGTTTTTT.

The V call is TRBV30, the J call TRBJ1-1, with 8 bases aligning to TRBD1. The V and J ends lost 0 bases and 11 bases, in that order; junction bases with no gene match: 14. This CDR3 has 15 amino acids. Per germline, CDR1 GTSNPN and CDR2 SVGIG (reference sequence). As DNA, the CDR3 is TGTGCCTGGAGTGTAATCGGGGGACAGGCGGGCCGGGCTTTCTTT. Translating gives CAWSVIGGQAGRAFF.

A single count supports this clone. The chain couples TRBV19 to TRBJ1-2; D unresolved. The CDR3 is 13 amino acids. CDR1 is LNHDA and CDR2 is SQIVND in the germline V gene (reference sequence). Trimming cost V 3 bases and J 3 bases, with 8 bases left between them. This chain's CDR3 is CASSIPGDYGYTF. The CDR3 nucleotides are TGTGCCAGTAGTATTCCCGGGGACTATGGCTACACCTTC.

The chain combines TRBV29-1 with TRBJ2-7, with 9 bases that match TRBD1. V was pared by 1 base and J by 5 bases, with 6 bases of the junction left unmatched. The CDR3 consists of 14 residues. Germline CDR1 and CDR2: SQVTM and ANQGSEA. This CDR3 is CSVEVGQGFDEQYF. In DNA form, the CDR3 reads TGCAGCGTTGAAGTGGGACAGGGATTCGACGAGCAGTACTTC.

This chain links TRBV30 with TRBJ1-6, with no clear D. The CDR3 extends over 12 amino acids. Trimming removed 4 bases from V and 7 bases from J, with 8 bases in between. CDR1 and CDR2 from the germline V gene are GTSNPN and SVGIG (reference sequence). CDR3 amino acids: CAWNIENSPLHF. The CDR3 DNA is TGTGCCTGGAATATTGAGAATTCACCCCTCCACTTT.

The chain couples TRBV18 to TRBJ1-6; 7 nucleotides agree with TRBD1. Germline CDR1 KGHSH, CDR2 LQKENI. The CDR3 totals 14 residues. The ends lost 2 bases at V and 7 bases at J; junction bases unmatched: 2. This chain's CDR3 is CASSPGQANSPLHF. CDR3 in DNA: TGTGCCAGCTCACCAGGACAGGCGAATTCACCCCTCCACTTT.

For the CDR3, the DNA is TGTGCCAGTAGCCCACCCAGAAACACCTATAATTCACCCCTCCACTTT. It codes for CASSPPRNTYNSPLHF. The chain links TRBV19 to TRBJ1-6; no reliable D call. V was clipped by 6 bases and J by 2 bases, with 14 bases between them. The CDR3 length is 16 residues. The germline V gene has CDR1 LNHDA and CDR2 SQIVND (reference sequence).

The V call is TRBV7-8, the J call TRBJ2-1; 8 nucleotides match TRBD2. The trim removed 0 bases at V and 4 bases at J, leaving 8 bases unmatched. From germline, CDR1 is SGHVS and CDR2 FQNEAQ. The CDR3 consists of 17 residues. The CDR3, as DNA: TGTGCCAGCAGCTTAGCTCGTGTGACTAGCGCGTACAATGAGCAGTTCTTC. It translates to CASSLARVTSAYNEQFF.

The rearrangement uses TRBV24-1 and TRBJ1-5; D ambiguous. Trimming shortened V by 2 bases and J by 8 bases, and 12 bases separated the two germline ends. Germline CDR1 reads KGHDR; CDR2 reads SFDVKD. The CDR3 runs 14 residues. In nucleotides, the CDR3 is TGTGCCACCAGTGATTCAGCCGGGTTAAAGCCCCAGCATTTT. Residues: CATSDSAGLKPQHF.

This chain connects TRBV7-3 to TRBJ2-1, with 15 bases identical to TRBD2. Trimming took 5 bases from V and 10 from J; bases not matched to a gene: 12. The germline V gene has CDR1 SGHTA and CDR2 FQGTGA. The CDR3 is 17 amino acids. The CDR3 protein is CASSMGLAGGPSGEQFF. The DNA for the CDR3 is TGTGCCAGCAGCATGGGACTAGCGGGGGGCCCCTCGGGGGAGCAGTTCTTC.

The chain joins TRBV28 to TRBJ1-5; 12 bases agree with TRBD1. CDR1 and CDR2 (germline): MDHEN, SYDVKM. V trimming: 5 bases; J trimming: 2 bases; junction bases outside the gene matches: 7. The CDR3 sequence is 17 residues long. CDR3: CASSTGTGGAGNQPQHF. CDR3 nucleotide sequence: TGTGCCAGCAGTACCGGGACAGGGGGCGCGGGCAATCAGCCCCAGCATTTT.

The gene calls are TRBV30 and TRBJ2-1, with unresolved D. This CDR3 has 12 residues. Trimming shortened V by 0 bases and J by 5 bases, and 5 bases separated the two germline ends. Germline V gives CDR1 GTSNPN, CDR2 SVGIG (reference sequence). CDR3 sequence: CAWSVYNNEQFF. DNA of the CDR3: TGTGCCTGGAGTGTCTATAACAATGAGCAGTTCTTC.